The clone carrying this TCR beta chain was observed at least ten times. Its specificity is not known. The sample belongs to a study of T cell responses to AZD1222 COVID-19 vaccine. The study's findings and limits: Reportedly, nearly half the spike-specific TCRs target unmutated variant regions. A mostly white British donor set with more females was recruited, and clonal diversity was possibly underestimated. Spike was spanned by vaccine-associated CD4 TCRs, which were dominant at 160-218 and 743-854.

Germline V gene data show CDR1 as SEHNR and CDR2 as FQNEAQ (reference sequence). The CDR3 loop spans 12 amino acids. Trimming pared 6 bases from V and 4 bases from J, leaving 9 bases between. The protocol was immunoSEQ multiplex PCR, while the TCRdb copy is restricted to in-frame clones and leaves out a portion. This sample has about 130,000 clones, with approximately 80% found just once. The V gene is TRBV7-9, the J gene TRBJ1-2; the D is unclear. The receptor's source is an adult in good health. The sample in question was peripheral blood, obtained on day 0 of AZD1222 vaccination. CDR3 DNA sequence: TGTGCCAGCAGGGTCGGGGTCTATGGCTACACCTTC. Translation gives CASRVGVYGYTF.